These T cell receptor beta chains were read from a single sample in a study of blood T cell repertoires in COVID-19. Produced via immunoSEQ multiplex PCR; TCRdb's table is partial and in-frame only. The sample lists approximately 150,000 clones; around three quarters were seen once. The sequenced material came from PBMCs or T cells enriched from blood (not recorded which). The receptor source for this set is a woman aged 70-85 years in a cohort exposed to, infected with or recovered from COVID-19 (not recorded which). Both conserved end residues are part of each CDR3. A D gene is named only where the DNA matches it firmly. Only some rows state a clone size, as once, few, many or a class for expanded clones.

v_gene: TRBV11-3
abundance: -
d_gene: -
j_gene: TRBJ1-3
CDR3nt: TGTGCCAGCAGCTACTTGGACAAGAGCTCTGGAAACACCATATATTTT
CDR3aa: CASSYLDKSSGNTIYF

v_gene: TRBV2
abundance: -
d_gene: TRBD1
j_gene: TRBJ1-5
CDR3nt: TGTGCCAGCAGCCAGAAGTTGACAGGGAGCAAGTATAGCAATCAGCCCCAGCATTTT
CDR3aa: CASSQKLTGSKYSNQPQHF

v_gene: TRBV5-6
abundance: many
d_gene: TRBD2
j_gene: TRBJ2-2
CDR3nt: TGTGCCAGCAGCTTGAAGTTGGGACTAGCGGGAGGGGAGCTGTTTTTT
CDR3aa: CASSLKLGLAGGELFF

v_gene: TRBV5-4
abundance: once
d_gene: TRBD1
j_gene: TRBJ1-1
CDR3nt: TGTGCCAGCAGCCGGGAGGGGGACAGAGTAGAAGCTTTCTTT
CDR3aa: CASSREGDRVEAFF

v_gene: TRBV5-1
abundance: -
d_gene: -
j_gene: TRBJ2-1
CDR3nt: TGCGCCAGCAGCCTCGGGGGTAGCATCTCAGATGAGCAGTTCTTC
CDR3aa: CASSLGGSISDEQFF

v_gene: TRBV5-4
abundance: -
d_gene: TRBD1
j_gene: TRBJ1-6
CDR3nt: TGTGCCAGCAGCCTAACCCGGGACAGCAACTATAATTCACCCCTCCACTTT
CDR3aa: CASSLTRDSNYNSPLHF

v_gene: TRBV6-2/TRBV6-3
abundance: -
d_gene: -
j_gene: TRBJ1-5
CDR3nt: TGTGCCAGCAGCCCACCCCCAGCGGCCGTAGCGCCCCAGCATTTT
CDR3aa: CASSPPPAAVAPQHF

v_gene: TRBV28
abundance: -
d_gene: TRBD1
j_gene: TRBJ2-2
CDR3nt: TGTGCCAGCAGTTTAGCCGGGGCCAGGGGGACCGGGGAGCTGTTTTTT
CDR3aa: CASSLAGARGTGELFF

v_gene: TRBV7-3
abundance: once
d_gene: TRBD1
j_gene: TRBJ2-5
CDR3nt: TGTGCCAGCAGCCGGACAGGGGGCGCGGGGCAAGAGACCCAGTACTTC
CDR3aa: CASSRTGGAGQETQYF

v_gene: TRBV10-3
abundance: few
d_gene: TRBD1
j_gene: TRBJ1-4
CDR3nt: TGTGCCATCAGTAGGCGACAGGGTGATGAAAAACTGTTTTTT
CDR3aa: CAISRRQGDEKLFF

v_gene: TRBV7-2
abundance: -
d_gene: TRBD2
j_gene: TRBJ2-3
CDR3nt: TGTGCCAGCAGCTTTATAGCGGGTGGCACAGATACGCAGTATTTT
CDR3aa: CASSFIAGGTDTQYF

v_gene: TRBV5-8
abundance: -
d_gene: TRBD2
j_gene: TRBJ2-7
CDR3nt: TGTGCCAGCAGCTTGGTACTAGCGGGAGGGATTTACTACGAGCAGTACTTC
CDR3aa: CASSLVLAGGIYYEQYF

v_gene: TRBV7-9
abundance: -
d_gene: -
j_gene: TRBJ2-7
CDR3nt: TGTGCCAGCAGCTCCCCCCGACGGAGGCAGGGGAGCAACGAGCAGTACTTC
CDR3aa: CASSSPRRRQGSNEQYF

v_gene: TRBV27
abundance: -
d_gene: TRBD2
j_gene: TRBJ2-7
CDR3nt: TGTGCCAGCGCCTGGCTAGCGGGAGGGTTCTACGAGCAGTACTTC
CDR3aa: CASAWLAGGFYEQYF

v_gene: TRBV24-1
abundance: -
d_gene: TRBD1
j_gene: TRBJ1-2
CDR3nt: TGTGCCACCAGACAAGGACAGGGAGACGGCTACACCTTC
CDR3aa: CATRQGQGDGYTF

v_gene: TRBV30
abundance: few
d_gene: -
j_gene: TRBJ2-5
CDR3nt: TGTGCCTGGAGTGTACTGAGGACCCAGTACTTC
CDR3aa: CAWSVLRTQYF

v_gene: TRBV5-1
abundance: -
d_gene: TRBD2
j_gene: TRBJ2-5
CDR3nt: TGCGCCAGCAGCTTGGATCTAGCGGGAGTGGGTGAGACCCAGTACTTC
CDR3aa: CASSLDLAGVGETQYF

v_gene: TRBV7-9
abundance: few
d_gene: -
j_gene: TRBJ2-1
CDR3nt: TGTGCCAGCAGCCCCACCCCCGGGACACAGTACAATGAGCAGTTCTTC
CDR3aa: CASSPTPGTQYNEQFF

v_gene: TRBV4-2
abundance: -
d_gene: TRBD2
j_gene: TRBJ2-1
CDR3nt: TGTGCCAGCAGCATAGCGGGAGGGCCGTATGAGCAGTTCTTC
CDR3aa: CASSIAGGPYEQFF

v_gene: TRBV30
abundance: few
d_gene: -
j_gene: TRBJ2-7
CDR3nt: TGTGCCTGGAGTGTAGGTGGCGGCTCCTACGAGCAGTACTTC
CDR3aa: CAWSVGGGSYEQYF

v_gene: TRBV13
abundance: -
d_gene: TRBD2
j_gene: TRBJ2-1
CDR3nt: TGTGCCAGCAGCCTCCCCGGGACTACTTACAATGAGCAGTTCTTC
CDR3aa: CASSLPGTTYNEQFF

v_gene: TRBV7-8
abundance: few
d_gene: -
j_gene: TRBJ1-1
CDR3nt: TGTGCCAGCAGCTTAGCGTTGGGGGGGGGCGCTGAAGCTTTCTTT
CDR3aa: CASSLALGGGAEAFF

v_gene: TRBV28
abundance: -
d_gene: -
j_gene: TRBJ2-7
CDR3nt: TGTGCCAGCATGCCTCCCGGGACAAGTTACGAGCAGTACTTC
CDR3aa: CASMPPGTSYEQYF

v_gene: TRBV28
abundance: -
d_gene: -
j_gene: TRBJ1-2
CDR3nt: TGTGCCAGCGGTTACAGTTCGATCTATGGCTACACCTTC
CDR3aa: CASGYSSIYGYTF

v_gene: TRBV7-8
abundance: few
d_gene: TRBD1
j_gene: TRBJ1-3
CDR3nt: TGTGCCAGCAGCCCGAGACAGGGGCCGAGCTCTGGAAACACCATATATTTT
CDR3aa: CASSPRQGPSSGNTIYF

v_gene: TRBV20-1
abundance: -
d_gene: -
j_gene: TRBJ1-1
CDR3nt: TGCAGTGCCAGGACAGCCGGAGAAGCTTTCTTT
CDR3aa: CSARTAGEAFF

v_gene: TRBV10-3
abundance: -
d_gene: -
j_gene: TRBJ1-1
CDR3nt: TGTGCCATCAGTGAGGCCTCCGGGACACCTGAAGCTTTCTTT
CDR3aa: CAISEASGTPEAFF

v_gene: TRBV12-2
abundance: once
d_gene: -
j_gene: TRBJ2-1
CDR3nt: TGTGCAAGTCGCTTCGGTCCCCCTAAACGCGTTCCCTACAATGAGCAGTTCTTC
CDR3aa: CASRFGPPKRVPYNEQFF

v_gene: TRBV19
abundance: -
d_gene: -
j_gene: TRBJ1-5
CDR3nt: TGTGCCAGTAGTACCCCCCCCGACAGGTCCGGGGATCAGCCCCAGCATTTT
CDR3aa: CASSTPPDRSGDQPQHF

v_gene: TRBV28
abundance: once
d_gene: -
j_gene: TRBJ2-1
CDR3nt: TGTGCCAGCAGTTTAGTTGGTGGGAGTAAAACCTACAATGAGCAGTTCTTC
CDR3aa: CASSLVGGSKTYNEQFF

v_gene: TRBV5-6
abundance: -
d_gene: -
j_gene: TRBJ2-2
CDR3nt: TGTGCCAGCAGCTTGTCGTTGCAGGGCACCGGGGAGCTGTTTTTT
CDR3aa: CASSLSLQGTGELFF

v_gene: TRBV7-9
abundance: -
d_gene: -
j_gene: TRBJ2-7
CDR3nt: TGTGCCAGCAGCTTAGCAGGACAGTCCTACGAGCAGTACTTC
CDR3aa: CASSLAGQSYEQYF

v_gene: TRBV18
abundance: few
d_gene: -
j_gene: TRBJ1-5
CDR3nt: TGTGCCAGCTCACCTGTCCAGAGCAATCAGCCCCAGCATTTT
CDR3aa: CASSPVQSNQPQHF

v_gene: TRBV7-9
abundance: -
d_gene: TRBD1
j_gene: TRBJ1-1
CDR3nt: TGTGCCAGCAGCCCGGGGACAGGGAGAGGAACGAACACTGAAGCTTTCTTT
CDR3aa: CASSPGTGRGTNTEAFF

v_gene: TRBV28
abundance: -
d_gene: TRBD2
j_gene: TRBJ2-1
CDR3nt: TGTGCCAGCAGTTCCCTTATTGGGACTAGCGGTTACAATGAGCAGTTCTTC
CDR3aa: CASSSLIGTSGYNEQFF

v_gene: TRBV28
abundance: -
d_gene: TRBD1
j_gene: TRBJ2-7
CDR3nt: TGTGCCAGCACTCCTTGGGGACAGTCTCTCTACGAGCAGTACTTC
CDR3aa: CASTPWGQSLYEQYF

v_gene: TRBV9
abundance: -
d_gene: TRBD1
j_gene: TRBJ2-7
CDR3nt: TGTGCCAGCAGCGTAGGGGTAGGGACAGTCTACGAGCAGTACTTC
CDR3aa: CASSVGVGTVYEQYF

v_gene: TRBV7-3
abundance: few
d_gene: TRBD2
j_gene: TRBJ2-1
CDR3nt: TGTGCCAGCGCGCGGGGACTAGACAATGAGCAGTTCTTC
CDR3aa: CASARGLDNEQFF

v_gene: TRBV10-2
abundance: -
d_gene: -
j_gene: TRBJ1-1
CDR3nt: TGCGCCAGCAGTGACAGGGTTTTCACTGAAGCTTTCTTT
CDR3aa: CASSDRVFTEAFF

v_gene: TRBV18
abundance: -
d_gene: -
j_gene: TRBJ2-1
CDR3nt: TGTGCCAGCTCTAATCAGGGATTCGCGGCGTACAATGAGCAGTTCTTC
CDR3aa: CASSNQGFAAYNEQFF

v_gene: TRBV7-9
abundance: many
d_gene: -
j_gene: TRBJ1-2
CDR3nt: TGTGCCAGCAGCGCTTCAGGGATATATGGCTACACCTTC
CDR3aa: CASSASGIYGYTF

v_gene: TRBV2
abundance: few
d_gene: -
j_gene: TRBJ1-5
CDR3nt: TGTGCCAGCAGCTTTTCACCCTCGGCGGGCAATCAGCCCCAGCATTTT
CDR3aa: CASSFSPSAGNQPQHF

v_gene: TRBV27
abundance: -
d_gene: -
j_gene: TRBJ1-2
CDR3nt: TGTGCCAGCAGTCCTATGGGAGAGTCCTATGGCTACACCTTC
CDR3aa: CASSPMGESYGYTF

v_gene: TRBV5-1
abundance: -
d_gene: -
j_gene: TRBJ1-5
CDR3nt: TGCGCCAGCAGCTTGACAGGCCGTGGCCAGCCCCAGCATTTT
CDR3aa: CASSLTGRGQPQHF

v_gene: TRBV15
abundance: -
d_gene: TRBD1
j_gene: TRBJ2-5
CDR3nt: TGTGCCACCAGCAGAGATCGGACAGGCCCCCAAGAGACCCAGTACTTC
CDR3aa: CATSRDRTGPQETQYF

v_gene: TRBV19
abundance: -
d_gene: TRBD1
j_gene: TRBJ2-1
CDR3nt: TGTGCCAGTAGGAACAGGGGTTTTGGAAATGAGCAGTTCTTC
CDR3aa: CASRNRGFGNEQFF

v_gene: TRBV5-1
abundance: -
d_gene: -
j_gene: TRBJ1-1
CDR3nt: TGCGCCAGCAGCCAGGGGACGGCGAACACTGAAGCTTTCTTT
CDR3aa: CASSQGTANTEAFF

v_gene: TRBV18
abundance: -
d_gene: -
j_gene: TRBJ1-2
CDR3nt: TGTGCCAGCTCTCTAGGGACATTGGGCTACACCTTC
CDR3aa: CASSLGTLGYTF

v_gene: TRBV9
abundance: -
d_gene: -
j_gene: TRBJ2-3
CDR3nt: TGTGCCAGCAGCGTAGTGGCGGGGTCTCACACAGATACGCAGTATTTT
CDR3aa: CASSVVAGSHTDTQYF

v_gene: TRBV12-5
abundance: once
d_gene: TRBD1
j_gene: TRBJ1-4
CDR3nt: TGTGCTAGTGGTTCGGGACAGGGGAATGAAAAACTGTTTTTT
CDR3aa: CASGSGQGNEKLFF

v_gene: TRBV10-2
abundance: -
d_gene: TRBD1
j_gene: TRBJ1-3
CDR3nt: TGCGCCAGCAGTCAGCAGGGGGCTGGTGGAAACACCATATATTTT
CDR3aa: CASSQQGAGGNTIYF

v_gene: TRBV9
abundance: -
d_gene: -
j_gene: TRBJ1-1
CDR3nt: TGTGCCAGCAGCGTAGACCTTGGGGCTCCTTACACTGAAGCTTTCTTT
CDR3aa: CASSVDLGAPYTEAFF

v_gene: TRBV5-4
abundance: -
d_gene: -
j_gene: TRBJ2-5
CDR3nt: TGTGCCAGCAGCCCCCGAGGTGTGGAGACCCAGTACTTC
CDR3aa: CASSPRGVETQYF

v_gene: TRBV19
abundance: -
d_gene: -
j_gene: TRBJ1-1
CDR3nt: TGTGCCAGTAGGCCGTGGGGCAGGAGGAACACTGAAGCTTTCTTT
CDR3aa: CASRPWGRRNTEAFF